Sequencing of this T cell receptor (beta chain) was carried out in a study of T cell responses to AZD1222 COVID-19 vaccine. Findings of the study overall: Donors in the cohort were predominantly white British and more often female, and clonal diversity was possibly underestimated.

Assay: immunoSEQ multiplex PCR; the TCRdb copy retains only in-frame clones and omits some. The sample yields approximately 150,000 clones, about 88% seen once. Looked up from germline, CDR1 is KGHDR and CDR2 is SFDVKD. The germline V and J ends were trimmed by 7 bases and 2 bases, with 13 bases remaining between them. The CDR3 runs to 15 residues. A word on this clone: The antigen is undetermined.

This specimen consisted of peripheral blood, obtained on day 0 of AZD1222 vaccination. The chain combines TRBV24-1 with TRBJ2-2, with D perhaps matching TRBD1 (6 bases). This TCR was recovered from an adult in good health. The DNA for the CDR3 is TGTGCCACCAGCCCGAGGACAGTTAACACCGGGGAGCTGTTTTTT. Protein product: CATSPRTVNTGELFF.